This entry lists 21 T cell receptor beta chains sequenced from one sample in a study of blood T cell repertoires in COVID-19. Generated by immunoSEQ multiplex PCR, the TCRdb table keeps only in-frame clones and is missing some. The sample consists of more than 150,000 clones, about 87% of them appearing once. The sample comprised peripheral blood. Source of these receptors: a man in his sixties with COVID-19, enrolled during active disease.

Points on this clone: The junction departs from germline at one end; a sequencing error may be responsible. The DNA for the CDR3 is TGTGCTAGCAGCCCTCCGGTCGGGAACACTGAAGCTTTCTTT. Encoded protein: CASSPPVGNTEAFF. The rearrangement uses TRBV7-7 and TRBJ1-1, with D unresolved. Germline values: CDR1 SSHAT, CDR2 FNYEAQ (reference sequence). This CDR3 contains 14 residues.

The V and J genes are TRBV4-1 and TRBJ1-5; D not certain. Trimming took off 2 bases at V and 11 bases at J, with 13 bases between the two ends. The CDR3 contains 13 residues. CDR1 MGHRA and CDR2 YSYEKL come from the germline V gene. CDR3: CASSQYWTGSQHF. The CDR3 DNA reads as TGCGCCAGCAGCCAATATTGGACGGGGTCCCAGCATTTT.

This clone was recorded a few times. This chain joins TRBV29-1 and TRBJ1-2; the D is unclear. The germline V gene has CDR1 SQVTM and CDR2 ANQGSEA. This CDR3 has 11 residues. V was cut by 3 bases and J by 8 bases, with 10 bases left in between. CDR3 sequence reads: CSVDTVEGYTF. For the CDR3, the DNA is TGCAGCGTTGACACAGTCGAAGGCTACACCTTC.

The chain has TRBV11-3 and TRBJ2-1; D is undetermined. Trimming took 5 bases from V and 0 from J, leaving 8 bases between them. The CDR3 loop spans 14 amino acids. Germline loops: CDR1 SGHNT, CDR2 YENEEA. CDR3 in DNA: TGTGCCAGCAGCGCTTCGAGCTCCTACAATGAGCAGTTCTTC. Its protein is CASSASSSYNEQFF. Together with reference TRBV11-3 and TRBJ2-1, the CDR3 gives the full variable domain: EAGVVQSPRYKIIEKKQPVAFWCNPISGHNTLYWYLQNLGQGPELLIRYENEEAVDDSQLPKDRFSAERLKGVDSTLKIQPAELGDSAVYLCASSASSSYNEQFFGPGTRLTVL.

The chain uses TRBV19 and TRBJ2-6; a possible D gene is TRBD1 (6 bases). V lost 4 bases and J lost 6, with 10 bases in between. This CDR3 is 14 amino acids long. CDR1 is LNHDA and CDR2 is SQIVND in the germline V gene (reference sequence). The CDR3, as DNA: TGTGCCAGTAGTACCGGACAGAAGGCCAACGTCCTGACTTTC. Its protein is CASSTGQKANVLTF.

V gene TRBV5-1 combines with J gene TRBJ2-1; tentatively, D is TRBD2 (6 bases). This CDR3 is built from 12 residues. V lost 1 base and J lost 10, with 9 bases in between. The germline V gene has CDR1 SGHRS and CDR2 YFSETQ. CDR3 coding DNA: TGCGCCAGCAGCTTGTCTAGCGTAGAGCAGTTCTTC. It specifies CASSLSSVEQFF.

The rearrangement joins TRBV19 to TRBJ1-1, with TRBD1 matching over 7 bases. V gave up 4 bases and J gave up 6 bases; unmatched junction bases: 8. The CDR3 consists of 14 residues. The V gene's germline CDR1 is LNHDA and CDR2 SQIVND (reference sequence). The CDR3 DNA is TGTGCCAGTAGTAAGACAGGGAGTCGGCCTGAAGCTTTCTTT. Translation gives CASSKTGSRPEAFF.

The V gene is TRBV6-2 or TRBV6-3, the J gene TRBJ1-2; 7 positions match TRBD1. CDR3 length equals 15 residues. Germline-derived CDR1 and CDR2 are MNHEY and SVGEGT. J was trimmed by 4 bases and V by 2 bases; bases with no gene match: 7. The CDR3 sequence: CASSYGQVGGYGYTF. CDR3 coding DNA: TGTGCCAGCAGTTACGGACAGGTCGGAGGCTATGGCTACACCTTC.

The chain has TRBV6-5 and TRBJ2-3; 7 bases map to TRBD2. The V and J ends lost 6 bases and 0 bases, in that order; junction bases with no gene match: 6. The germline V gene has CDR1 MNHEY and CDR2 SVGAGI. This CDR3 region has 15 residues. The CDR3 nucleotides are TGTGCCAGCAGGGGGAGCGGGGCTAGCACAGATACGCAGTATTTT. Encoded protein: CASRGSGASTDTQYF.

This clone was counted a single time. The chain carries TRBV4-2 and TRBJ2-3, with unresolved D. In germline, CDR1 is LGHNA, CDR2 YNFKEQ. V was cut by 1 base and J by 2 bases, with 7 bases left in between. The CDR3 spans 14 residues. CDR3 in amino acids: CASSQVTVTDTQYF. The CDR3 DNA sequence: TGTGCCAGCAGCCAAGTTACAGTCACAGATACGCAGTATTTT.

The J gene is TRBJ1-6, the V gene TRBV21-1; the table's D call TRBD1 went unverified against the DNA. TRBV21-1 is shown as a pseudogene. CDR3 length: 16 residues. The CDR3 nucleotides read TGTGCCAGCAGCAATCCAGGACAGGTGGGAAATTCACCCCTCCACTTT. Its translation is CASSNPGQVGNSPLHF.

The chain joins TRBV3-1 (or the pseudogene TRBV3-2) to TRBJ1-2; 8 bases align to TRBD1. With V trimmed by 1 base and J by 5 bases, 3 bases remained unmatched. Germline CDR1 is LGHDT and CDR2 is YNNKEL (reference sequence). The CDR3 runs 14 residues. The DNA for the CDR3 is TGTGCCAGCAGCCAAGTGGACAGGGAATATGGCTACACCTTC. This translates into CASSQVDREYGYTF.

The chain recombines TRBV19 with TRBJ1-4, with 9 bases aligning to TRBD1. Germline CDR1 and CDR2: LNHDA and SQIVND (reference sequence). The trim removed 6 bases at V and 8 bases at J, leaving 7 bases unmatched. This CDR3 region has 14 residues. The CDR3 here is CASRAGQGGEKLFF. The CDR3 region has the DNA TGTGCCAGTAGAGCGGGACAGGGAGGGGAAAAACTGTTTTTT. Variable domain in full (rest from reference TRBV19 and TRBJ1-4): DGGITQSPKYLFRKEGQNVTLSCEQNLNHDAMYWYRQDPGQGLRLIYYSQIVNDFQKGDIAEGYSVSREKKESFPLTVTSAQKNPTAFYLCASRAGQGGEKLFFGSGTQLSVL.

V is TRBV7-2 and J is TRBJ1-3; unclear D gene. The CDR3 is made up of 15 amino acids. Trimming removed 6 bases from V and 2 bases from J, with 14 bases in between. Germline V lookup: CDR1 SGHTA, CDR2 FQGNSA. CDR3 nucleotides: TGTGCCAGCAGTCCCGGGGAGGCGCCTGGAAACACCATATATTTT. As protein: CASSPGEAPGNTIYF.

This chain joins TRBV7-2 and TRBJ2-5, with D possibly matching TRBD2 (6 bases). CDR1 and CDR2 (germline): SGHTA, FQGNSA. V was pared by 11 bases and J by 5 bases, with 21 bases between. The CDR3 has 14 residues. The CDR3 here is CAEQSGLPGETQYF. As DNA, the CDR3 is TGTGCCGAACAAAGCGGGCTCCCTGGGGAGACCCAGTACTTC.

The chain combines TRBV18 with TRBJ1-2, with unresolved D. V lost 4 bases, J lost 1 base, and 10 bases lay in between. This CDR3 region has 14 residues. Germline assignment: CDR1 KGHSH and CDR2 LQKENI. CDR3 sequence: CASSRGLSNYGYTF. CDR3 nucleotides: TGTGCCAGCTCACGAGGACTGAGTAACTATGGCTACACCTTC.

The chain joins TRBV3-1 (or the pseudogene TRBV3-2) to TRBJ2-7; 8 bases align to TRBD1. The CDR3 spans 16 residues. Trimming removed 0 bases from V and 1 base from J; junction bases left unmatched: 5. Germline-derived CDR1 and CDR2 are LGHDT and YNNKEL (reference sequence). The CDR3 spells CASSQEVRGLSYEQYF. For the CDR3, the DNA is TGTGCCAGCAGCCAAGAAGTCAGGGGGCTATCCTACGAGCAGTACTTC.

The V gene is TRBV4-1, the J gene TRBJ1-1; D is unresolved. CDR1 MGHRA and CDR2 YSYEKL come from the germline V gene. Trimming cost V 1 base and J 1 base, with 4 bases left between them. The CDR3 totals 13 residues. CDR3 sequence reads: CASSQVANTEAFF. The CDR3 DNA reads TGCGCCAGCAGCCAAGTGGCGAACACTGAAGCTTTCTTT.

This chain links TRBV10-1 with TRBJ1-3; D remains ambiguous. The CDR3 length is 15 residues. Per the germline V gene, CDR1 is WNHNN and CDR2 is SYGVQD (reference sequence). Trimming removed 1 base at V and 4 bases at J, with 11 bases between. CDR3: CASSECRSVGNTIYF. DNA for the CDR3: TGCGCCAGCAGTGAGTGCAGGTCGGTGGGAAACACCATATATTTT.

The table lists this clone with a count of one. J is TRBJ2-2 and V is TRBV18, with 7 bases that match TRBD2. V lost 3 bases to trimming and J lost 2 bases; unmatched junction nucleotides: 9. Germline loops: CDR1 KGHSH, CDR2 LQKENI. This CDR3 contains 17 residues. CDR3 DNA: TGTGCCAGCTCACCCCCGGGACTATATGTCAACACCGGGGAGCTGTTTTTT. It is translated as CASSPPGLYVNTGELFF.

This clone was detected a few times. V gene TRBV16 combines with J gene TRBJ1-5; D is unclear. The CDR3 has 17 residues. Germline V lookup: CDR1 KGHSY, CDR2 FQNENV. V was shortened by 2 bases and J by 0 bases, with 14 bases between the two germline ends. CDR3 amino acids: CASSQLRVTSSNQPQHF. In DNA form, the CDR3 reads TGTGCCAGCAGCCAACTGCGGGTTACCTCTAGCAATCAGCCCCAGCATTTT.